These T cell receptor beta chains were read from a single sample in a study of shared clonotypes between healthy human individuals. Profiling relied on immunoSEQ multiplex PCR, and the TCRdb table lists in-frame clones only, not all of them. The sample shows some 2 million clones, roughly 94% of them seen only once. The sequenced material came from naive CD8+ T cells sorted from blood. All receptors come from a man aged 18-30 years in good health. Each CDR3 is given with its conserved first and last residue. Fields, in order: V gene, D gene, J gene, CDR3 DNA, CDR3 protein. D genes are given only for firm matches.

TRBV6-6,NA,TRBJ2-3,TGTGCCAGCAGTTACTCGAATGGTGATACGCAGTATTTT,CASSYSNGDTQYF
TRBV4-3,NA,TRBJ1-4,TGCGCCAGCAGCCAAGTAATGGGGCGAGAAGGGGAAAAACTGTTTTTT,CASSQVMGREGEKLFF
TRBV29-1,TRBD2,TRBJ2-1,TGCAGCGGAATGGGGACTAGCGGGAGCCCTAATGAGCAGTTCTTC,CSGMGTSGSPNEQFF
TRBV4-3,NA,TRBJ1-1,TGCGCCAGCAGCCCTAGTCAGGGAGAAAACACTGAAGCTTTCTTT,CASSPSQGENTEAFF
TRBV6-5,TRBD2,TRBJ2-7,TGTGCCAGCAGTTACTCGGGACTAGCGGGAGACGAGCAGTACTTC,CASSYSGLAGDEQYF
TRBV5-6,NA,TRBJ2-7,TGTGCCAGCAGCTTGGGGACACACGGTAGGAACGAGCAGTACTTC,CASSLGTHGRNEQYF
TRBV6-6,NA,TRBJ1-4,TGTGCCAGCAGTTCGGTGCTGCTGGGAAATGAAAAACTGTTTTTT,CASSSVLLGNEKLFF
TRBV4-2,NA,TRBJ2-7,TGTGCCAGCAGCCAGGGCCTCTACGAGCAGTACTTC,CASSQGLYEQYF
TRBV6-1,NA,TRBJ1-2,TGTGCCAGCAGTCCCACAGGGCTAGCTAACTATGGCTACACCTTC,CASSPTGLANYGYTF
TRBV7-9,NA,TRBJ1-4,TGTGCCAGCAGCCCCGGACAAGCCGCAACTAATGAAAAACTGTTTTTT,CASSPGQAATNEKLFF
TRBV7-9,TRBD1,TRBJ1-6,TGTGCCAGCAGCGGGACAGGGGACTCACCCCTCCACTTT,CASSGTGDSPLHF
TRBV7-9,NA,TRBJ2-1,TGTGCCAGCAGCTTAGGAGTTGGTCAGGATGAGCAGTTCTTC,CASSLGVGQDEQFF
TRBV19,NA,TRBJ2-7,TGTGCCAGTAGTTTGAACGATCGACTAGATAACATCAACTCCTACGAGCAGTACTTC,CASSLNDRLDNINSYEQYF
TRBV7-2,NA,TRBJ1-2,TGTGCCAGCAGTCCTGGACAAGCCGGAGTCTATGGCTACACCTTC,CASSPGQAGVYGYTF
TRBV9,NA,TRBJ2-7,TGTGCCAGCAGCCCTGGACGGACCTACGAGCAGTACTTC,CASSPGRTYEQYF
TRBV25-1,NA,TRBJ2-1,TGTGCCATCTATTTCGGGAATGAGCAGTTCTTC,CAIYFGNEQFF